The 14 T cell receptor beta chains below all came from one sample that was sequenced in a study of post-analysis software for immune sequencing data. Findings and limits, study-wide: Relative to controls, patients had five TRBV segments at higher frequency, with TRBV5-6, TRBV5-1 and TRBV20-1 among these.

Carried by the TCR beta cDNA libraries were unique molecular identifiers. From the PCR reads, TCRdb called clonotypes with MiXCR, one entry per CDR3 protein. The sample carries approximately 460,000 distinct CDR3 sequences, over 35% recorded once. No antigen has been identified for these receptors. Sequencing was carried out using blood. The receptor source for this set is a girl between 10 and 17 years old with multiple sclerosis.

The chain combines TRBV6-1 with TRBJ2-1; 8 bases are shared with TRBD2. The CDR3 totals 15 residues. Germline assignment: CDR1 MNHNS and CDR2 SASEGT. V shed 5 bases, J shed 7 bases, and the junction held 10 bases outside the gene matches. In DNA form, the CDR3 reads TGTGCCAGCAGTCAAAGCGGGAGAGACTTGAATGAGCAGTTCTTC. It encodes CASSQSGRDLNEQFF.

The J gene is TRBJ1-1, the V gene TRBV7-9, with 8 nucleotides matching TRBD1. This CDR3 has 15 residues. CDR1 SEHNR and CDR2 FQNEAQ come from the germline V gene (reference sequence). The trim removed 6 bases at V and 1 base at J, leaving 7 bases unmatched. This CDR3 reads CASRPDRGENTEAFF. In DNA, the CDR3 is TGTGCCAGCAGGCCAGACAGGGGAGAGAACACTGAAGCTTTCTTT.

The rearrangement uses TRBV12-3 or TRBV12-4 and TRBJ2-5; D uncertain. Trimming removed 4 bases at V and 5 bases at J, with 14 bases between. This CDR3 region has 14 residues. The CDR3 spells CASSSDMVRETQYF. CDR3 bases: TGTGCCAGCAGTTCTGATATGGTGCGGGAGACCCAGTACTTC.

This clonotype was counted between two and nine times. The V and J genes are TRBV9 and TRBJ1-5; no definite D call. The CDR3 length is 14 residues. Trimming removed 0 bases at V and 0 bases at J, with 4 bases between. Germline values: CDR1 SGDLS, CDR2 YYNGEE. CDR3 DNA: TGTGCCAGCAGCGTAGGCAGTAGCAATCAGCCCCAGCATTTT. Protein sequence: CASSVGSSNQPQHF.

This clonotype was picked up one time. Its ends do not fully match the called genes, so a read error is possible. The chain carries TRBV20-1 and TRBJ2-3; the D is unclear. This CDR3 is built from 14 residues. In germline, CDR1 is DFQATT, CDR2 SNEGSKA (reference sequence). This chain's CDR3 is CSARDLQARSTQYF. CDR3 in DNA: TGCAGCGCTAGAGATCTGCAGGCCAGAAGTACGCAGTATTTT.

This clonotype was detected a few times. The chain employs TRBV4-3 and TRBJ2-1; the D is unclear. The CDR3 length is 14 residues. Germline CDR1 LGHNA, CDR2 YSLEER. Trimming removed 4 bases from V and 7 bases from J, with 14 bases in between. CDR3 DNA: TGCGCCAGCAGCCTACTCCCGTTTCTGAATGAGCAGTTCTTC. Translation: CASSLLPFLNEQFF.

This clonotype has more than one count but fewer than ten. The V gene is TRBV28, the J gene TRBJ2-3; D unresolved. Germline V lookup: CDR1 MDHEN, CDR2 SYDVKM. V was shortened by 6 bases and J by 0 bases, with 10 bases between the two germline ends. The CDR3 covers 14 residues. The CDR3 protein is CASRPGPSTDTQYF. The CDR3 DNA reads as TGTGCCAGCAGACCTGGCCCTAGCACAGATACGCAGTATTTT.

The rearrangement links TRBV14 to TRBJ1-2; D is ambiguous. The CDR3 length is 14 residues. Germline CDR1 and CDR2: SGHDN and FVKESK. The germline V and J ends were trimmed by 1 base and 4 bases, with 10 bases remaining between them. The chain's CDR3 is CASSQVSSGYGYTF. CDR3 nucleotides: TGTGCCAGCAGCCAAGTGTCCAGTGGCTATGGCTACACCTTC.

This clonotype was counted only a few times. This chain links TRBV20-1 with TRBJ1-2; TRBD1 is a possible D gene (6 bases). The CDR3 length is 15 residues. Germline V CDR1 and CDR2: DFQATT, SNEGSKA (reference sequence). V was pared by 0 bases and J by 2 bases, with 13 bases between. The CDR3 loop is CSARERQEMNYGYTF. CDR3 DNA sequence: TGCAGTGCTAGAGAAAGACAGGAGATGAACTATGGCTACACCTTC.

CDR3 DNA: TGTGCCAACACCAGCGGGATTTCCTACAATGAGCAGTTCTTC. Its protein is CANTSGISYNEQFF. This sequence joins TRBV27 and TRBJ2-1; 7 bases are shared with TRBD2. The CDR3 spans 14 residues. CDR1 MNHEY and CDR2 SMNVEV come from the germline V gene (reference sequence). The V and J ends lost 10 bases and 1 base, in that order; junction bases with no gene match: 7.

In this sample, this clonotype turned up a few times. The V and J genes are TRBV4-2 and TRBJ2-5; 7 nucleotides align to TRBD2. The CDR3 spans 15 residues. Germline CDR1 and CDR2: LGHNA and YNFKEQ. With 2 bases clipped from V and 5 bases from J, the junction kept 8 bases outside the gene matches. CDR3 sequence (DNA): TGTGCCAGCAGCCAAACAAGCGGGGCAGGGGAGACCCAGTACTTC. Protein sequence: CASSQTSGAGETQYF.

This chain uses TRBV6-6 with TRBJ2-7; 10 bases are a match to TRBD2. After removal of 0 bases from V and 0 bases from J, the junction contained 5 bases not matched to a gene. This CDR3 comprises 17 residues. From germline, CDR1 is MNHNY and CDR2 SVGAGI (reference sequence). The CDR3 here is CASSYSTSGTNSYEQYF. DNA of the CDR3: TGTGCCAGCAGTTACTCAACTAGCGGGACCAACTCCTACGAGCAGTACTTC.

This rearrangement joins TRBV7-2 to TRBJ2-7; D is perhaps TRBD2 (5 bases). V lost 3 bases and J lost 3, with 9 bases in between. The CDR3 spans 13 residues. Looked up from germline, CDR1 is SGHTA and CDR2 is FQGNSA. CDR3 DNA: TGTGCCAGCAGCTTCAAGCGGAACTACGAGCAGTACTTC. This codes for CASSFKRNYEQYF. The full variable domain, rest sourced from reference TRBV7-2 and TRBJ2-7, is GAGVSQSPSNKVTEKGKDVELRCDPISGHTALYWYRQSLGQGLEFLIYFQGNSAPDKSGLPSDRFSAERTGGSVSTLTIQRTQQEDSAVYLCASSFKRNYEQYFGPGTRLTVT.

The chain is built from TRBV6-2 or TRBV6-3 and TRBJ1-5; D is uncertain. V shed 5 bases and J shed 5 bases, with 16 bases lying between them. CDR3 length: 15 residues. Looked up from germline, CDR1 is MNHEY and CDR2 is SVGEGT. The CDR3 loop is CASSPPWAGHQPQHF. CDR3 coding DNA: TGTGCCAGCAGTCCCCCCTGGGCAGGACATCAGCCCCAGCATTTT.